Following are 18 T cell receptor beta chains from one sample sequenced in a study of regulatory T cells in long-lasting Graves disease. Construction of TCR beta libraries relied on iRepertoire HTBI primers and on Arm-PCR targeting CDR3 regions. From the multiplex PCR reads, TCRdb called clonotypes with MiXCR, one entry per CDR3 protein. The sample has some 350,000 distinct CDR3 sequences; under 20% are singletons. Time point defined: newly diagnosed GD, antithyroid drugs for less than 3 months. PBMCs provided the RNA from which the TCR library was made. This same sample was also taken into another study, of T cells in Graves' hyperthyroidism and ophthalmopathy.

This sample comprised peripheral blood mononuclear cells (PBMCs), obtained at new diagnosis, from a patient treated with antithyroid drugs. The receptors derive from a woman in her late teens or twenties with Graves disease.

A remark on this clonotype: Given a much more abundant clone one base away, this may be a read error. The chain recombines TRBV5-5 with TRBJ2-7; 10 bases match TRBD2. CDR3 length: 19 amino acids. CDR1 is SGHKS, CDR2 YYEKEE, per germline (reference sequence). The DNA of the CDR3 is TGCGCCAGCAGCGCTACCGGGACTAGCGTCGGGAGAATGGACCACGAGCAGTACTTC. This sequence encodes CASSATGTSVGRMDHEQYF.

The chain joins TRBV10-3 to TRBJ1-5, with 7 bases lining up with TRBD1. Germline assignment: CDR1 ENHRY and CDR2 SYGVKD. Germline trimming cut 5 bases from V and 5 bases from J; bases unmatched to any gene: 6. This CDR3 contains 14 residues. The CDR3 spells CAISSTGKDQPQHF. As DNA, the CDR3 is TGTGCCATCAGTTCGACAGGGAAAGATCAGCCCCAGCATTTT.

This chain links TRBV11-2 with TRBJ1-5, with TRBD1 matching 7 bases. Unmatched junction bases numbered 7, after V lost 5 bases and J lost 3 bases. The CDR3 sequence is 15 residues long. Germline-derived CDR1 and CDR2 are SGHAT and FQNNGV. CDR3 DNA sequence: TGTGCCAGCAGCGCCCAGGGGGTAGTCAATCAGCCCCAGCATTTT. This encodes CASSAQGVVNQPQHF. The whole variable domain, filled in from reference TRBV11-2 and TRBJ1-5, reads EAGVAQSPRYKIIEKRQSVAFWCNPISGHATLYWYQQILGQGPKLLIQFQNNGVVDDSQLPKDRFSAERLKGVDSTLKIQPAKLEDSAVYLCASSAQGVVNQPQHFGDGTRLSIL.

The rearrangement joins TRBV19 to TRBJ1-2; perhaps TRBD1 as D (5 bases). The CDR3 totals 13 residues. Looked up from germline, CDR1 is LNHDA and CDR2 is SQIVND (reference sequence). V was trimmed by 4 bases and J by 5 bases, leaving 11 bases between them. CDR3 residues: CASSKRDAYGYTF. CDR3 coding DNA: TGTGCCAGTAGTAAGAGGGACGCATATGGCTACACCTTC.

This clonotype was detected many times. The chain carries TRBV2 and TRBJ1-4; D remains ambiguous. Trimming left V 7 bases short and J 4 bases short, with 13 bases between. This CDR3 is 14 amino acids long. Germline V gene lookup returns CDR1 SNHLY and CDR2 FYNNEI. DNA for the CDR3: TGTGCCAGCAAAGAGGCAGCTTATAATGAAAAACTGTTTTTT. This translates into CASKEAAYNEKLFF. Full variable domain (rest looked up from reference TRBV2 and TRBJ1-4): EPEVTQTPSHQVTQMGQEVILRCVPISNHLYFYWYRQILGQKVEFLVSFYNNEISEKSEIFDDQFSVERPDGSNFTLKIRSTKLEDSAMYFCASKEAAYNEKLFFGSGTQLSVL.

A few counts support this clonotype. The CDR3 region has the DNA TGTGCCAGCAGCTTAGCTCCGGGGGCGAGCACAGATACGCAGTATTTT. Translated, it gives CASSLAPGASTDTQYF. V usage is TRBV7-2 and J usage is TRBJ2-3; D might be TRBD1 or TRBD2, each matching 6 bases. This CDR3 has 16 residues. The V gene's germline CDR1 is SGHTA and CDR2 FQGNSA. The V end was cut by 0 bases, the J end by 0 bases, with 10 bases between.

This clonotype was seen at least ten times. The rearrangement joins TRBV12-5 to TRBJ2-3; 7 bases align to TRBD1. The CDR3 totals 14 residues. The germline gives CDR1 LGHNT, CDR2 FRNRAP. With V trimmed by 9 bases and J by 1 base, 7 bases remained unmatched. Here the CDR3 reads CASTRTGRTDTQYF. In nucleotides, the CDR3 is TGTGCTAGCACGAGGACAGGTCGCACAGATACGCAGTATTTT.

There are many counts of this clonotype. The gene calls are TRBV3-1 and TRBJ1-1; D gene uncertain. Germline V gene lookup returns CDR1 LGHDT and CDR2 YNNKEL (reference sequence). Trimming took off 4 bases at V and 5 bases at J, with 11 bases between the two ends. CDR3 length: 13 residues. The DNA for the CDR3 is TGTGCCAGCAGCCCTAAGGGCAGGACTGAAGCTTTCTTT. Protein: CASSPKGRTEAFF.

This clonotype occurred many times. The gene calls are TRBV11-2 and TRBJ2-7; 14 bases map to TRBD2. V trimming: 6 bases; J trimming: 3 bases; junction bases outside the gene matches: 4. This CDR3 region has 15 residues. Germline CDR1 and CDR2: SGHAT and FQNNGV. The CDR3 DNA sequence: TGTGCCAGCAGGCCGGGACTAGCGGGGGTCTACGAGCAGTACTTC. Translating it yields CASRPGLAGVYEQYF.

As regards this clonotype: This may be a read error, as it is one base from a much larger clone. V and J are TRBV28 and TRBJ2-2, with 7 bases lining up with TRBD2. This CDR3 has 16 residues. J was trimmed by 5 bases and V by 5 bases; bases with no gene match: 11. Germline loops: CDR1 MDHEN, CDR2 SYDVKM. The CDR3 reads CASSDLRTSETGELFF. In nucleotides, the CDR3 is TGTGCCAGCAGTGATTTACGGACTAGTGAGACCGGGGAGCTGTTTTTT.

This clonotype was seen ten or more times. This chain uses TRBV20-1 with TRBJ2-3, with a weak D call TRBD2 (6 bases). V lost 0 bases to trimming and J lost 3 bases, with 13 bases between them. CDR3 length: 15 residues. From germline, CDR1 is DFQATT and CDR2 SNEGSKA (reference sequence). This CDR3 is CSARDPRGRTDTQYF. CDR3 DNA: TGCAGTGCTAGAGATCCCCGGGGGAGGACAGATACGCAGTATTTT.

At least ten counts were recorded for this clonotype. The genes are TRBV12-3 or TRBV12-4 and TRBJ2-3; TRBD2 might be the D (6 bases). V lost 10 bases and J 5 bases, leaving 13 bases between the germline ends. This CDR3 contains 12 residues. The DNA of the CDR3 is TGTGCCATAACTGCCGGGGGAGATACGCAGTATTTT. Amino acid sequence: CAITAGGDTQYF.

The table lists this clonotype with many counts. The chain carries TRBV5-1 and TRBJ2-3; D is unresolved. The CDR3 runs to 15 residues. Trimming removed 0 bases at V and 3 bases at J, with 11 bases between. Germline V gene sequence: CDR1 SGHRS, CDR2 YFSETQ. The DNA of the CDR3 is TGCGCCAGCAGCTTGGTCGGGTTGAGAACAGATACGCAGTATTTT. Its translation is CASSLVGLRTDTQYF.

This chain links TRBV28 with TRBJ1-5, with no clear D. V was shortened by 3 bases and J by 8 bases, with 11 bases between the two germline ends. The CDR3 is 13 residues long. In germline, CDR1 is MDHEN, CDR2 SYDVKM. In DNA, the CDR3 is TGTGCCAGCAGTTTGGATAACCTCAAGCCCCAGCATTTT. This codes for CASSLDNLKPQHF.

CDR3: CASSQDGFNQPQHF. Written as DNA, the CDR3 is TGTGCCAGCAGCCAAGACGGATTTAATCAGCCCCAGCATTTT. The chain links TRBV4-2 to TRBJ1-5, with D hard to call. The CDR3 length is 14 residues. The V gene's germline CDR1 is LGHNA and CDR2 YNFKEQ. The V gene lost 0 bases and the J gene lost 4 bases, with 7 bases spanning the gap.

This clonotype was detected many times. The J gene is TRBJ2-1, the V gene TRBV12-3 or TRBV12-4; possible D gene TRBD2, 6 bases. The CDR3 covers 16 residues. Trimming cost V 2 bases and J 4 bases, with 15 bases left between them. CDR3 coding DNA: TGTGCCAGCAGTTTACGGAGGGAAGGGGCGTACAATGAGCAGTTCTTC. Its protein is CASSLRREGAYNEQFF.

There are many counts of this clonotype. CDR3 protein: CASSTRTGNSPLHF. CDR3 DNA sequence: TGTGCCAGCAGCACTAGGACAGGCAATTCACCCCTCCACTTT. This chain connects TRBV7-8 to TRBJ1-6; TRBD1 agrees at 7 bases. The CDR3 runs 14 residues. The V gene end was trimmed by 5 bases and the J gene end by 7 bases; junction bases not matched to a gene: 5. Germline V lookup: CDR1 SGHVS, CDR2 FQNEAQ.

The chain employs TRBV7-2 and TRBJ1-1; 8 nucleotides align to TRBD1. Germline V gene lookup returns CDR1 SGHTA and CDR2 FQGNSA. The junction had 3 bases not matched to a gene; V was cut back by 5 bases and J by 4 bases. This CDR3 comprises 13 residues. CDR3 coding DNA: TGTGCCAGCAGCACAACAGGGGGCACTGAAGCTTTCTTT. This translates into CASSTTGGTEAFF.